These 24 T cell receptor beta chains were sequenced from one sample in a study of cytomegalovirus exposure and HLA in healthy donors (dated by TCRdb to 2015 to 2018). To prepare the library, the immunoSEQ multiplex PCR assay was applied. For the multiplex PCR, a mixture combining 60 forward primers for TCR Vbeta segments and 13 reverse primers for TCR Jbeta segments was used. This is the immuneACCESS table as TCRdb keeps it, with only in-frame sequences that have V and J called. A part of the clones is gone; compared with another copy, unresolved V genes explain less than half, and the rest is unexplained. Recorded for this sample are 100,000 or so clones; 78% of them occurred a single time. The ten largest make up approximately 1.2% of the sample. Sequencing was done on a sample of PBMCs. The receptors were gathered from a man between 25 and 39 years old in good health and CMV-seronegative.

The chain combines TRBV5-1 with TRBJ1-6; D gene ambiguous. The V gene's germline CDR1 is SGHRS and CDR2 YFSETQ. The CDR3 is 15 amino acids. Trimming left V 4 bases short and J 0 bases short, with 8 bases between. CDR3 in DNA: TGCGCCAGCAGCCCCACTAGCTCCTATAATTCACCCCTCCACTTT. Its protein product is CASSPTSSYNSPLHF.

This sequence joins TRBV5-6 and TRBJ1-5; TRBD1 agrees at 7 bases. The length of the CDR3 is 15 residues. J was trimmed by 5 bases and V by 3 bases; bases with no gene match: 8. CDR1 is SGHDT and CDR2 is YYEEEE in the germline V gene. CDR3 sequence: CASSSTGFFDQPQHF. The DNA of the CDR3 is TGTGCCAGCAGCTCGACAGGGTTTTTTGATCAGCCCCAGCATTTT. Filled out from reference TRBV5-6 and TRBJ1-5, the complete variable domain reads DAGVTQSPTHLIKTRGQQVTLRCSPKSGHDTVSWYQQALGQGPQFIFQYYEEEERQRGNFPDRFSGHQFPNYSSELNVNALLLGDSALYLCASSSTGFFDQPQHFGDGTRLSIL.

V and J are TRBV27 and TRBJ1-5; TRBD1 might be the D (5 bases). CDR3 length: 14 amino acids. In germline, CDR1 is MNHEY, CDR2 SMNVEV (reference sequence). V lost 4 bases, J lost 5 bases, and 12 bases lay in between. The chain's CDR3 is CASSSKGDYQPQHF. In nucleotides, the CDR3 is TGTGCCAGCAGTTCGAAAGGGGATTATCAGCCCCAGCATTTT.

This clone was counted once. The gene calls are TRBV9 and TRBJ2-1; 11 nucleotides match TRBD1. This CDR3 comprises 16 residues. Germline loops: CDR1 SGDLS, CDR2 YYNGEE. The V and J ends lost 4 bases and 5 bases, in that order; junction bases with no gene match: 8. The DNA of the CDR3 is TGTGCCAGCAGCATAAGGACAGGGGGCGATGACAATGAGCAGTTCTTC. It codes for CASSIRTGGDDNEQFF.

The CDR3 sequence: CASSSSQGDTIYF. The DNA for the CDR3 is TGTGCCAGCAGCTCGTCACAGGGCGACACCATATATTTT. The chain recombines TRBV7-9 with TRBJ1-3; perhaps TRBD1 as D (6 bases). This CDR3 has 13 amino acids. Trimming cost V 4 bases and J 8 bases, with 12 bases left between them. The V gene's germline CDR1 is SEHNR and CDR2 FQNEAQ (reference sequence).

The rearrangement uses TRBV6-6 and TRBJ2-4; 10 bases align to TRBD1. The CDR3 has 15 amino acids. Germline V lookup: CDR1 MNHNY, CDR2 SVGAGI (reference sequence). Trimming took 5 bases from V and 1 from J; bases not matched to a gene: 2. In nucleotides, the CDR3 is TGTGCCAGCAGTGACAGGGGGCTTGCCAAAAACATTCAGTACTTC. It yields the protein CASSDRGLAKNIQYF.

The chain is built from TRBV23-1 and TRBJ1-1; 11 nucleotides agree with TRBD1. TRBV23-1 is recorded as an ORF, its role being uncertain. V lost 2 bases and J lost 5; bases outside the gene matches: 4. CDR3 length: 15 residues. The CDR3 loop is CASSQKDRGRTEAFF. The CDR3 nucleotides read TGCGCCAGCAGTCAAAAGGACAGGGGGCGGACTGAAGCTTTCTTT.

This CDR3 reads CASSLTGDYGYTF. The DNA of the CDR3 is TGTGCCAGCAGCTTAACGGGGGACTATGGCTACACCTTC. V is TRBV7-2 and J is TRBJ1-2; possible D gene TRBD1, 5 bases. The V end lost 2 bases, the J end lost 3 bases, and 7 bases lay between the germline ends. Germline CDR1 reads SGHTA; CDR2 reads FQGNSA. The length of the CDR3 is 13 residues.

This sequence joins TRBV7-6 and TRBJ2-1, with 13 bases matching TRBD2. CDR3 length equals 16 residues. V was pared by 4 bases and J by 7 bases, with 7 bases of the junction left unmatched. CDR1 and CDR2 from the germline V gene are SGHVS and FNYEAQ. CDR3 in DNA: TGTGCCAGCAGCTCAACGGGACTAGCGGGATGGAATGAGCAGTTCTTC. As protein: CASSSTGLAGWNEQFF.

This chain joins TRBV5-6 and TRBJ2-2; weak D call: TRBD1 (6 bases). The V gene's germline CDR1 is SGHDT and CDR2 YYEEEE. The CDR3 is made up of 14 amino acids. Trimming cost V 4 bases and J 6 bases, with 13 bases left between them. The CDR3 protein is CASSPDRTAGELFF. The CDR3 coding sequence is TGTGCCAGCAGCCCCGACCGGACAGCCGGGGAGCTGTTTTTT.

The chain carries TRBV11-2 and TRBJ2-6; D perhaps matches TRBD2 (6 bases). Germline V gene data show CDR1 as SGHAT and CDR2 as FQNNGV. The length of the CDR3 is 17 residues. V lost 3 bases and J 1 base, leaving 13 bases between the germline ends. Here the CDR3 DNA reads TGTGCCAGCAGCTTGGGAAACGGGGGTTCTGGGGCCAACGTCCTGACTTTC. Its translation is CASSLGNGGSGANVLTF.

This clone was detected only once. A junction end diverges from the germline sequence, so it may reflect a read error. At the DNA level, this CDR3 is encoded by other sequences in the same sample as well. The rearrangement links TRBV4-1 to TRBJ1-1, with a possible D match to TRBD1 (5 bases). CDR1 MGHRA and CDR2 YSYEKL come from the germline V gene. The CDR3 contains 15 residues. CDR3 region: CASSQVGVMNTEAFF. CDR3 DNA: TGCGCCAGCAGCCAAGTAGGGGTAATGAACACTGAGGCTTTCTTT.

The chain has TRBV4-3 and TRBJ2-7; D perhaps matches TRBD2 (6 bases). The CDR3 contains 13 residues. Germline V gene sequence: CDR1 LGHNA, CDR2 YSLEER. Trimming took off 0 bases at V and 7 bases at J, with 10 bases between the two ends. The CDR3 coding sequence is TGCGCCAGCAGCCAAGATCTGGAGGGGGAGCAGTACTTC. Translated, it gives CASSQDLEGEQYF.

The genes are TRBV28 and TRBJ1-5, with D tentatively TRBD1 (6 bases). Germline V CDR1 and CDR2: MDHEN, SYDVKM. V lost 6 bases and J lost 6, with 24 bases in between. This CDR3 spans 17 amino acids. CDR3 in amino acids: CASRLERGQRYSQPQHF. The CDR3 DNA sequence: TGTGCCAGCAGACTCGAAAGGGGACAACGCTACAGTCAGCCCCAGCATTTT.

The CDR3 is CASSPGQANTEAFF. As DNA, the CDR3 is TGTGCCAGCTCACCGGGGCAGGCGAACACTGAAGCTTTCTTT. This sequence joins TRBV18 and TRBJ1-1; TRBD1 might be the D (5 bases). Trimming cost V 3 bases and J 1 base, with 9 bases left between them. This CDR3 has 14 amino acids. Germline CDR1 and CDR2: KGHSH and LQKENI.

This sequence joins TRBV5-1 and TRBJ1-5, with TRBD1 matching 7 bases. The ends lost 0 bases at V and 2 bases at J; junction bases unmatched: 5. Per germline, CDR1 SGHRS and CDR2 YFSETQ. This CDR3 is built from 16 residues. The CDR3 loop is CASSLGPGTGNQPQHF. CDR3 nucleotides: TGCGCCAGCAGCTTGGGCCCCGGGACAGGCAATCAGCCCCAGCATTTT.

This chain links TRBV7-2 with TRBJ2-1; D is possibly TRBD2 (7 bases). This CDR3 region has 15 residues. Germline loops: CDR1 SGHTA, CDR2 FQGNSA. V was clipped by 6 bases and J by 0 bases, with 12 bases between them. CDR3 in amino acids: CASRFGGPSYNEQFF. The CDR3 DNA sequence: TGTGCCAGCAGGTTCGGGGGGCCCTCCTACAATGAGCAGTTCTTC.

DNA of the CDR3: TGCAGCGTTGGAGCGGGGGGCCCCCCCGAGCAGTACTTC. It specifies CSVGAGGPPEQYF. The J gene is TRBJ2-7, the V gene TRBV29-1; TRBD2 aligns across 9 bases. The germline V gene encodes CDR1 SQVTM and CDR2 ANQGSEA. The CDR3 covers 13 residues. The V segment lost 4 bases and the J segment 6 bases; nucleotides outside the gene matches: 7.

The chain has TRBV4-1 and TRBJ2-7; maybe TRBD2 (6 bases). The V end was cut by 0 bases, the J end by 6 bases, with 15 bases between. This CDR3 region has 15 residues. From germline, CDR1 is MGHRA and CDR2 YSYEKL. The CDR3 DNA follows: TGCGCCAGCAGCCAAGATTTGCGCGGGAATTTCGAGCAGTACTTC. As protein: CASSQDLRGNFEQYF.

As DNA, the CDR3 is TGCGCCAGCAGCTTGGGGGACAGGGGGCAGGAGACCCAGTACTTC. This translates into CASSLGDRGQETQYF. The chain uses TRBV5-1 and TRBJ2-5; 12 nucleotides match TRBD1. The junction had 2 bases not matched to a gene; V was cut back by 0 bases and J by 5 bases. Germline-derived CDR1 and CDR2 are SGHRS and YFSETQ. The CDR3 totals 15 residues.

This clone was seen only once. This chain connects TRBV5-4 to TRBJ2-3, with 9 nucleotides matching TRBD2. This CDR3 has 17 residues. Germline V gene lookup returns CDR1 SGHNT and CDR2 YYREEE (reference sequence). J was trimmed by 7 bases and V by 6 bases; bases with no gene match: 18. This chain's CDR3 is CASIPVGLAGKGNTQYF. The CDR3 bases are TGTGCCAGCATCCCCGTAGGGCTAGCGGGAAAAGGAAATACGCAGTATTTT.

The chain couples TRBV27 to TRBJ2-2; D not resolved. Germline lookup yields CDR1 MNHEY and CDR2 SMNVEV (reference sequence). With 2 bases removed from V and 7 bases from J, the gap between germline ends came to 5 bases. The CDR3 length is 12 residues. In nucleotides, the CDR3 is TGTGCCAGCAGTTTAGGCGGCGGGGAGCTGTTTTTT. Its protein product is CASSLGGGELFF.

CDR3 residues: CASTASGKGAKNIQYF. The CDR3 DNA follows: TGTGCCAGTACCGCATCGGGGAAAGGGGCCAAAAACATTCAGTACTTC. The chain has TRBV19 and TRBJ2-4; TRBD2 is a possible D gene (5 bases). The CDR3 has 16 amino acids. The V end lost 7 bases, the J end lost 1 base, and 17 bases lay between the germline ends. Germline CDR1 LNHDA, CDR2 SQIVND (reference sequence).

The V and J genes are TRBV4-1 and TRBJ1-3; the match to TRBD1 covers 9 bases. The CDR3 consists of 19 residues. Germline CDR1 is MGHRA and CDR2 is YSYEKL. Trimming took 2 bases from V and 0 from J; bases not matched to a gene: 11. CDR3 bases: TGCGCCAGCAGCCAATTTCCGCGGACAGGGGTAAACTCTGGAAACACCATATATTTT. Encoded protein: CASSQFPRTGVNSGNTIYF.